The next 21 T cell receptor beta chains were all read from a single sample in a study of identical twins. TCRdb reprocessed the 5' RACE reads with MiXCR, giving one entry per CDR3 protein. The profile shows fewer than 500,000 distinct CDR3 sequences, approximately 25% of them singletons. The same data also went into a second study, on T cells expressing NK-cell markers.

The sequenced sample was CD4+ T cells sorted from blood. The receptors derive from a woman aged 18-29 years in good health.

The chain has TRBV3-1 and TRBJ1-1, with D uncertain. This CDR3 contains 13 residues. Trimming left V 4 bases short and J 3 bases short, with 9 bases between. CDR1 and CDR2 from the germline V gene are LGHDT and YNNKEL (reference sequence). The CDR3 loop reads CASSLLWDTEAFF. In DNA form, the CDR3 reads TGTGCCAGCAGCCTTCTTTGGGACACTGAAGCTTTCTTT.

This sequence joins TRBV15 and TRBJ2-1; a possible D gene is TRBD1 (6 bases). This CDR3 comprises 15 residues. Germline V lookup: CDR1 LNHNV, CDR2 YYDKDF (reference sequence). The ends were cut back, 1 base at V and 6 bases at J, with 13 bases in the middle. DNA of the CDR3: TGTGCCACCAGCAGAGGTAAAACACAGGGCAATGAGCAGTTCTTC. It translates to CATSRGKTQGNEQFF.

The rearrangement links TRBV5-8 to TRBJ2-2, with 12 bases lining up with TRBD2. Losses at the gene ends were 7 bases for V and 5 bases for J; bases not matched to a gene: 3. This CDR3 has 14 residues. The germline CDR1 and CDR2 sequences are SGHTS and YDEGEE. DNA for the CDR3: TGTGCCAGCCGACTAGCGGGAGATACCGGGGAGCTGTTTTTT. Protein sequence: CASRLAGDTGELFF.

This clonotype was picked up a small number of times. The chain combines TRBV16 with TRBJ2-5; TRBD2 might be the D (6 bases). The V gene lost 5 bases and the J gene lost 10 bases, with 23 bases spanning the gap. The germline V gene encodes CDR1 KGHSY and CDR2 FQNENV. The CDR3 spans 15 residues. CDR3 protein: CASSYNRGQKEGQYF. CDR3 in DNA: TGTGCCAGCAGCTATAATCGTGGGCAGAAGGAGGGCCAGTACTTC. Full variable domain (remainder filled in from reference TRBV16 and TRBJ2-5): GEEVAQTPKHLVRGEGQKAKLYCAPIKGHSYVFWYQQVLKNEFKFLISFQNENVFDETGMPKERFSAKCLPNSPCSLEIQATKLEDSAVYFCASSYNRGQKEGQYFGPGTRLLVL.

This clonotype was seen a few times. The V gene is TRBV6-2 or TRBV6-3, the J gene TRBJ2-3; D is perhaps TRBD1 or TRBD2 (6 bases each). The germline CDR1 and CDR2 sequences are MNHEY and SVGEGT. This CDR3 spans 20 amino acids. V was pared by 6 bases and J by 3 bases, with 31 bases between. CDR3 sequence (DNA): TGTGCCAGCAGCTTCCCCGCGCGACTGGAGGGGGGAGTATCGACAGATACGCAGTATTTT. Amino acid sequence: CASSFPARLEGGVSTDTQYF.

This clonotype was detected only a few times. This rearrangement joins TRBV20-1 to TRBJ1-6; no firm D call. The germline CDR1 and CDR2 sequences are DFQATT and SNEGSKA (reference sequence). V was trimmed by 0 bases and J by 10 bases, leaving 13 bases between them. The CDR3 is 14 residues long. The CDR3 DNA follows: TGCAGTGCTAGAGATAGATGGTTAGGATCACCCCTCCACTTT. As protein: CSARDRWLGSPLHF.

This clonotype was picked up a small number of times. This chain joins TRBV12-3 or TRBV12-4 and TRBJ2-3, with TRBD1 as a possible D gene (5 bases). The ends were cut back, 10 bases at V and 8 bases at J, with 13 bases in the middle. The CDR3 spans 11 residues. The CDR3 DNA sequence: TGTGCCACTCGAAGGGGTATTACGCAGTATTTT. Protein sequence: CATRRGITQYF.

This clonotype was seen many times. V and J are TRBV29-1 and TRBJ2-7, with D possibly matching TRBD2 (5 bases). Germline V CDR1 and CDR2: SQVTM, ANQGSEA. The CDR3 is 11 residues long. The V end was cut by 5 bases, the J end by 1 base, with 6 bases between. CDR3 DNA sequence: TGCAGCGTTCGGGGATCCTACGAGCAGTACTTC. The encoded protein is CSVRGSYEQYF.

This sequence joins TRBV4-2 and TRBJ2-5; 10 nucleotides line up with TRBD2. Per the germline V gene, CDR1 is LGHNA and CDR2 is YNFKEQ. After removal of 0 bases from V and 6 bases from J, the junction contained 10 bases not matched to a gene. CDR3 length: 17 residues. DNA of the CDR3: TGTGCCAGCAGCCAAGATATTCTCGCTAGCGGGGGTCAGACCCAGTACTTC. This sequence encodes CASSQDILASGGQTQYF.

The rearrangement links TRBV7-2 to TRBJ2-2; D gene unclear. CDR1 is SGHTA and CDR2 is FQGNSA in the germline V gene. Trimming left V 3 bases short and J 3 bases short, with 8 bases between. This CDR3 comprises 14 residues. The CDR3 region has the DNA TGTGCCAGCAGCTTCGCCAGAGACACCGGGGAGCTGTTTTTT. The encoded protein is CASSFARDTGELFF.

The sample holds one count of this clonotype. This chain uses TRBV27 with TRBJ2-1; TRBD2 aligns across 15 bases. CDR3 length equals 16 residues. V lost 5 bases, J lost 8 bases, and 7 bases stayed unmatched. The germline gives CDR1 MNHEY, CDR2 SMNVEV (reference sequence). The CDR3 sequence is CASSGGTSGGTHEQFF. The CDR3, as DNA: TGTGCCAGCAGTGGAGGGACTAGCGGGGGGACCCATGAGCAGTTCTTC.

This clonotype was seen a few times. The rearrangement uses TRBV6-6 and TRBJ1-1; D call uncertain. The CDR3 has 11 amino acids. Per the germline V gene, CDR1 is MNHNY and CDR2 is SVGAGI (reference sequence). Trimming took off 6 bases at V and 11 bases at J, with 13 bases between the two ends. CDR3 DNA sequence: TGTGCCAGCAGCCAGGAGGGTAAGGCTTTCTTT. This gives the protein CASSQEGKAFF.

The CDR3 sequence is CASSPRTSGGSTDTQYF. As DNA, the CDR3 is TGTGCCAGCAGCCCCCGGACTAGCGGGGGCAGCACAGATACGCAGTATTTT. V gene TRBV9 combines with J gene TRBJ2-3; 13 nucleotides align to TRBD2. In germline, CDR1 is SGDLS, CDR2 YYNGEE. The V and J ends lost 4 bases and 0 bases, in that order; junction bases with no gene match: 5. The length of the CDR3 is 17 residues.

This chain links TRBV12-3 or TRBV12-4 with TRBJ1-2; the D is unclear. The CDR3 sequence is 12 residues long. V shed 6 bases and J shed 10 bases, with 15 bases lying between them. CDR3 sequence: CASSRTVSVYTF. The DNA for the CDR3 is TGTGCCAGCAGCCGGACGGTCTCTGTCTACACCTTC.

This sequence joins TRBV5-1 and TRBJ2-7, with 8 bases identical to TRBD2. The J segment lost 0 bases and the V segment lost 6 bases, leaving 11 bases of the junction unmatched. The CDR3 contains 16 residues. Germline-derived CDR1 and CDR2 are SGHRS and YFSETQ. The CDR3 spells CASTRTGGYSSYEQYF. Here the CDR3 DNA reads TGCGCCAGCACTCGAACGGGAGGGTACAGCTCCTACGAGCAGTACTTC.

The genes are TRBV11-2 and TRBJ2-1; no clear D gene. Between the trimmed V and J ends, which lost 1 base and 7 bases, there was a span of 14 bases. The CDR3 is made up of 15 amino acids. In germline, CDR1 is SGHAT, CDR2 FQNNGV. CDR3 nucleotides: TGTGCCAGCAGCTTAGGCTCTAGAGCCCAAAATGAGCAGTTCTTC. This gives the protein CASSLGSRAQNEQFF.

V and J are TRBV6-2 or TRBV6-3 and TRBJ2-1, with D perhaps matching TRBD1 (5 bases). CDR1 is MNHEY, CDR2 SVGEGT, per germline. This CDR3 comprises 14 residues. V lost 7 bases to trimming and J lost 6 bases, with 16 bases between them. The CDR3 nucleotides are TGTGCCAGCATCAATCGTCCCCAGGGCAATGAGCAGTTCTTC. Protein product: CASINRPQGNEQFF.

This clonotype was detected once. The V call is TRBV30, the J call TRBJ2-3; no clear D gene. In germline, CDR1 is GTSNPN, CDR2 SVGIG (reference sequence). The CDR3 length is 14 residues. V shed 2 bases and J shed 2 bases, with 11 bases lying between them. The CDR3 coding sequence is TGTGCCTGGAGTCCCCAGTCGTTCACAGATACGCAGTATTTT. Amino acid sequence: CAWSPQSFTDTQYF.

CDR3 nucleotides: TGTGCCAGCAGCATCATGGGGAAGGGAAGGTCACCCCTCCACTTT. This translates into CASSIMGKGRSPLHF. The chain recombines TRBV6-1 with TRBJ1-6, with D hard to call. Trimming took 6 bases from V and 10 from J, leaving 19 bases between them. There are 15 residues in the CDR3. Looked up from germline, CDR1 is MNHNS and CDR2 is SASEGT.

This clonotype was recorded many times. This chain links TRBV10-2 with TRBJ1-4; maybe TRBD1 (5 bases). This CDR3 has 12 amino acids. In germline, CDR1 is WSHSY, CDR2 SAAADI. Trimming left V 6 bases short and J 8 bases short, with 10 bases between. The CDR3 is CASSRGGEKLFF. CDR3 bases: TGCGCCAGCAGCCGTGGGGGAGAAAAACTGTTTTTT.

This chain links TRBV7-2 with TRBJ2-3; 12 nucleotides match TRBD1. The CDR3 runs 17 residues. J lost 1 base, V lost 3 bases, and 5 bases had no gene match. Germline CDR1 and CDR2: SGHTA and FQGNSA. CDR3: CASSLGTGGGRTDTQYF. CDR3 DNA sequence: TGTGCCAGCAGCTTGGGGACAGGGGGCGGACGCACAGATACGCAGTATTTT.